These 19 T cell receptor beta chains originate from one sample sequenced in a study of blood T cells in healthy people across ages. The second PCR ran about 6 to 12 cycles with a sample-barcoded 5' primer and J-beta primers. TCRdb re-called the 5' RACE reads through MiXCR, storing one row per CDR3 protein. The sample records 1,500,000 or so distinct CDR3 sequences, around 40% being singletons. The sequencing input was blood. The receptors shown here come from a young woman in good health.

This clonotype was picked up a small number of times. This chain connects TRBV4-3 to TRBJ2-3, with 7 bases identical to TRBD2. CDR3 size: 18 residues. The V gene's germline CDR1 is LGHNA and CDR2 YSLEER. V was pared by 4 bases and J by 3 bases, with 16 bases of the junction left unmatched. CDR3 nucleotide sequence: TGCGCCAGCAGCCGCCTCACGGGAACGGGAGGAGGAACAGATACGCAGTATTTT. Encoded protein: CASSRLTGTGGGTDTQYF.

This chain uses TRBV20-1 with TRBJ2-7; TRBD2 matches at 13 bases. V was pared by 5 bases and J by 5 bases, with 9 bases of the junction left unmatched. Germline CDR1 and CDR2: DFQATT and SNEGSKA (reference sequence). CDR3 length: 15 amino acids. The CDR3 region is CSAFSTSGGANEQYF. The CDR3 region has the DNA TGCAGTGCTTTCTCTACTAGCGGGGGGGCCAACGAGCAGTACTTC.

This clonotype was seen more than once but under ten times. Written as DNA, the CDR3 is TGTGCCAGCACCATGACAGGGGGTGGCTACACCTTC. Translation gives CASTMTGGGYTF. The chain combines TRBV2 with TRBJ1-2, with 9 bases that match TRBD1. Trimming took 7 bases from V and 7 from J; bases not matched to a gene: 4. This CDR3 is built from 12 residues. Per germline, CDR1 SNHLY and CDR2 FYNNEI.

Comment on this clonotype: One end of the junction fails to match germline, which may point to a read error. This rearrangement joins TRBV6-5 to TRBJ2-3; 7 bases align to TRBD1. Germline assignment: CDR1 MNHEY and CDR2 SVGAGI. The CDR3 loop spans 12 amino acids. CDR3 sequence: CASTTGTDTRYF. The CDR3 region has the DNA TGTGCCAGCACTACGGGGACAGATACGCGGTATTTT.

The rearrangement joins TRBV10-2 to TRBJ2-1, with 11 bases lining up with TRBD2. Germline CDR1 WSHSY, CDR2 SAAADI. The CDR3 length is 14 residues. V lost 11 bases and J lost 4; bases outside the gene matches: 7. CDR3 amino acids: CARSSGGQYNEQFF. The CDR3, as DNA: TGCGCCCGCTCTAGCGGGGGGCAGTACAATGAGCAGTTCTTC.

This clonotype occurred a few times. The V call is TRBV7-2, the J call TRBJ2-3, with 9 positions matching TRBD2. CDR1 and CDR2 (germline): SGHTA, FQGNSA. V lost 1 base and J lost 7; bases outside the gene matches: 3. The CDR3 is 14 residues long. Here the CDR3 DNA reads TGTGCCAGCAGCTTAGGACTAGCGGCTTATACGCAGTATTTT. Translation gives CASSLGLAAYTQYF.

On this clonotype: At one end, the junction sequence differs from germline, possibly due to a read error. The rearrangement joins TRBV7-8 to TRBJ1-1; TRBD1 aligns across 7 bases. The germline CDR1 and CDR2 sequences are SGHVS and FQNEAQ. The CDR3 length is 15 residues. In DNA, the CDR3 is TGTCCCAGCAGCTTAGAAGAGGGGGCGCATGTTGAAGCTTTCTTT. It is translated as CPSSLEEGAHVEAFF.

The chain is built from TRBV28 and TRBJ1-1; TRBD1 might be the D (6 bases). CDR3 length equals 12 residues. V lost 2 bases and J lost 11, with 12 bases in between. Germline-derived CDR1 and CDR2 are MDHEN and SYDVKM. The CDR3 loop is CASSLATGPAFF. CDR3 in DNA: TGTGCCAGCAGTTTAGCAACAGGGCCCGCTTTCTTT.

The chain uses TRBV12-3 or TRBV12-4 and TRBJ1-5; weak D call: TRBD1 (6 bases). This CDR3 has 12 residues. CDR3 sequence: CATGVGNQPQHF. As DNA, the CDR3 is TGTGCGACAGGAGTGGGCAATCAGCCCCAGCATTTT.

CDR3: CASSLNQGRYNEQFF. DNA for the CDR3: TGTGCCAGCAGCTTAAATCAGGGGAGGTACAATGAGCAGTTCTTC. V gene TRBV7-2 combines with J gene TRBJ2-1; D is perhaps TRBD1 or TRBD2 (6 bases each). V was shortened by 2 bases and J by 4 bases, with 12 bases between the two germline ends. Germline V gene data show CDR1 as SGHTA and CDR2 as FQGNSA. The length of the CDR3 is 15 residues. Complete variable domain (other parts from reference TRBV7-2 and TRBJ2-1): GAGVSQSPSNKVTEKGKDVELRCDPISGHTALYWYRQSLGQGLEFLIYFQGNSAPDKSGLPSDRFSAERTGGSVSTLTIQRTQQEDSAVYLCASSLNQGRYNEQFFGPGTRLTVL.

The rearrangement uses TRBV14 and TRBJ2-7, with no clear D. This CDR3 region has 13 residues. The germline V gene encodes CDR1 SGHDN and CDR2 FVKESK. The germline V and J ends were trimmed by 4 bases and 7 bases, with 14 bases remaining between them. The CDR3 reads CASSLPGEEEQYF. The CDR3 coding sequence is TGTGCCAGCAGCCTACCTGGAGAGGAAGAGCAGTACTTC.

J is TRBJ2-3 and V is TRBV20-1; D might be TRBD2 (5 bases). This CDR3 contains 12 residues. V was shortened by 5 bases and J by 4 bases, with 10 bases between the two germline ends. Germline V gene sequence: CDR1 DFQATT, CDR2 SNEGSKA (reference sequence). In nucleotides, the CDR3 is TGCAGTGCTCCCCTAGCTTCAGATACGCAGTATTTT. Its protein product is CSAPLASDTQYF.

The genes are TRBV25-1 and TRBJ1-5; D not resolved. The CDR3 has 16 residues. CDR1 MGHDK and CDR2 SYGVNS come from the germline V gene. V was shortened by 0 bases and J by 1 base, with 10 bases between the two germline ends. As DNA, the CDR3 is TGTGCCAGCAGTGAATACGGGGTGGGGAGCAATCAGCCCCAGCATTTT. Amino acid sequence: CASSEYGVGSNQPQHF.

Note on this clonotype: A much larger clone lies a single base off, so this may be a read error. The V call is TRBV20-1, the J call TRBJ1-2, with D perhaps matching TRBD1 (6 bases). Germline CDR1 and CDR2: DFQATT and SNEGSKA (reference sequence). This CDR3 is built from 14 residues. The CDR3: CSARRGRGIDGHTF. The CDR3 region has the DNA TGCAGTGCTAGAAGGGGGAGGGGAATCGATGGCCACACCTTC.

At least ten counts were recorded for this clonotype. The V call is TRBV27, the J call TRBJ2-7, with D hard to call. V was shortened by 0 bases and J by 4 bases, with 10 bases between the two germline ends. The germline V gene encodes CDR1 MNHEY and CDR2 SMNVEV (reference sequence). CDR3 length equals 14 residues. The DNA for the CDR3 is TGTGCCAGCAGTTTATCCCCGGGCATATACGAGCAGTACTTC. It is translated as CASSLSPGIYEQYF.

CDR3 protein: CATSTGTEAFF. The CDR3 nucleotides read TGTGCCACCAGTACAGGCACTGAAGCTTTCTTT. The rearrangement uses TRBV24-1 and TRBJ1-1; D perhaps matches TRBD1 (5 bases). V lost 6 bases, J lost 4 bases, and 5 bases lay in between. Germline loops: CDR1 KGHDR, CDR2 SFDVKD. The CDR3 totals 11 residues.

This clonotype was found a few times. V and J are TRBV11-2 and TRBJ2-5, with D possibly matching TRBD1 (6 bases). In germline, CDR1 is SGHAT, CDR2 FQNNGV. The V and J ends lost 5 bases and 5 bases respectively, with 15 bases between them. The CDR3 consists of 14 residues. CDR3 protein: CASSPGRGWETQYF. In DNA, the CDR3 is TGTGCCAGCAGCCCAGGCAGGGGATGGGAGACCCAGTACTTC.

The V call is TRBV12-3 or TRBV12-4, the J call TRBJ2-2; D is uncertain. Trimming stripped 7 bases from V and 6 bases from J, with 9 bases between. The CDR3 is 12 residues long. The CDR3: CASNLSPGELFF. The CDR3, as DNA: TGTGCCAGCAACCTAAGCCCCGGGGAGCTGTTTTTT.

The chain joins TRBV28 to TRBJ2-5; 8 positions match TRBD1. This CDR3 has 15 amino acids. Germline V gene lookup returns CDR1 MDHEN and CDR2 SYDVKM. V gave up 6 bases and J gave up 1 base; unmatched junction bases: 7. The DNA for the CDR3 is TGTGCCAGCAGCCGGGGACAGGCGTTCCAAGAGACCCAGTACTTC. It translates to CASSRGQAFQETQYF.